Listed below are T cell receptor beta chains from one sample, sequenced in a study of T-cell reconstitution after alpha-beta-depleted transplantation in children. TCRdb recomputed calls from the PCR reads with MiXCR, one row per CDR3 protein. The data show a few hundred thousand distinct CDR3 sequences, with 43% seen just once and 27% held by the top ten. The sequencing here drew on PBMCs, taken before TCRalphabeta/CD19-depleted stem cell transplant. The receptors stem from a girl aged 2 to 9 with aplastic anemia, due to receive a stem cell transplant. The CDR3 runs from the conserved cysteine through the conserved F or W. A D gene is named only where the DNA matches it firmly. Clone size is given for some rows only: seen once, a few or many times, or a class if the clone is expanded.

D,J,V,length,size,CDR3,DNA
.,TRBJ2-3,TRBV3-1,13,.,CASSQISTDTQYF,TGTGCCAGCAGCCAAATCAGCACAGATACGCAGTATTTT
.,TRBJ2-7,TRBV7-2,15,many,CASSLESGPSFEQYF,TGTGCCAGCAGCTTAGAATCAGGACCTAGCTTCGAGCAGTACTTC
TRBD2,TRBJ2-3,TRBV18,16,.,CASSPVRRGGEDTQYF,TGTGCCAGCTCACCAGTTCGGCGGGGGGGCGAAGATACGCAGTATTTT
.,TRBJ1-2,TRBV5-5,16,many,CASSLAPRGADDGYTF,TGTGCCAGCAGCTTGGCCCCGCGGGGGGCGGATGACGGCTACACCTTC
.,TRBJ1-1,TRBV6-5,16,.,CASSYSRGPVRTEAFF,TGTGCCAGCAGTTACTCGAGAGGCCCGGTCAGGACTGAAGCTTTCTTT
TRBD1,TRBJ1-2,TRBV29-1,12,many,CSVETGVGGYTF,TGCAGCGTTGAAACAGGGGTTGGAGGCTACACCTTC
TRBD2,TRBJ2-7,TRBV10-1,19,few,CASPTRPAEPSGTSYEQYF,TGCGCCAGCCCCACCCGCCCAGCGGAGCCTAGCGGGACCTCCTACGAGCAGTACTTC
.,TRBJ2-4,TRBV29-1,11,.,CSVGREGVQYF,TGCAGCGTTGGGAGGGAAGGGGTTCAGTACTTC
TRBD2,TRBJ2-7,TRBV7-9,20,few,CASSLVVSLGLAGVDYEQYF,TGTGCCAGCAGCTTAGTAGTGTCCCTGGGACTAGCGGGAGTAGACTACGAGCAGTACTTC
.,TRBJ1-6,TRBV7-9,12,.,CASSQYNSPLHF,TGTGCCAGCAGCCAATATAATTCACCCCTCCACTTT
.,TRBJ2-7,TRBV6-5,13,many,CASSSWEHYEQYF,TGTGCCAGCAGTTCATGGGAGCACTACGAGCAGTACTTC
.,TRBJ2-7,TRBV27,14,.,CASSFGEGPYEQYF,TGTGCCAGCAGTTTCGGCGAGGGTCCCTACGAGCAGTACTTC
TRBD2,TRBJ2-5,TRBV5-1,15,.,CASSLGAGEEETQYF,TGCGCCAGCAGCTTGGGAGCGGGAGAGGAAGAGACCCAGTACTTC
.,TRBJ2-7,TRBV5-5,14,.,CASSLYQGRDEQYF,TGTGCCAGCAGCTTGTACCAGGGGCGCGACGAGCAGTACTTC
TRBD2,TRBJ2-3,TRBV5-1,16,.,CASTRGLAESTDTQYF,TGCGCCAGCACTCGGGGACTAGCGGAAAGCACAGATACGCAGTATTTT
TRBD2,TRBJ2-1,TRBV7-9,15,few,CASSLGLDSYNEQFF,TGTGCCAGCAGCTTGGGACTAGACTCCTACAATGAGCAGTTCTTC
.,TRBJ2-7,TRBV4-1,14,.,CASSQVLQAYEQYF,TGCGCCAGCAGCCAAGTTTTACAGGCCTACGAGCAGTACTTC
.,TRBJ2-1,TRBV7-9,15,many,CASSESESSYNEQFF,TGTGCCAGCAGTGAAAGCGAAAGCTCCTACAATGAGCAGTTCTTC
.,TRBJ1-5,TRBV20-1,16,many,CSARPWTADPNQPQHF,TGCAGTGCTAGACCTTGGACAGCGGATCCCAATCAGCCCCAGCATTTT
.,TRBJ2-7,TRBV6-1,11,.,CATWGTYEQYF,TGTGCCACTTGGGGGACCTACGAGCAGTACTTC
.,TRBJ2-3,TRBV5-6,11,.,CASSTLRTQYF,TGTGCCAGCAGCACCCTCCGGACGCAGTATTTT
TRBD1,TRBJ2-7,TRBV9,18,.,CASSVEGVRDRPYYEQYF,TGTGCCAGCAGCGTAGAGGGGGTCCGGGACAGACCTTACTACGAGCAGTACTTC
.,TRBJ2-7,TRBV12-3/TRBV12-4,12,.,CASSDGRGEQYF,TGTGCCAGCAGCGACGGCCGTGGTGAGCAGTACTTC
.,TRBJ2-7,TRBV6-2/TRBV6-3,13,many,CASSLRRGNEQYF,TGTGCCAGCAGTTTGCGGCGGGGTAACGAGCAGTACTTC
TRBD1,TRBJ2-4,TRBV5-1,14,many,CASSFRDRGNIQYF,TGCGCCAGCAGCTTCCGGGACAGGGGAAACATTCAGTACTTC
TRBD1,TRBJ1-4,TRBV10-2,13,many,CASLDRGNEKLFF,TGCGCCAGCCTGGACAGGGGAAATGAAAAACTGTTTTTT
.,TRBJ2-1,TRBV20-1,15,many,CSARPPKPPKGEQFF,TGCAGTGCTAGGCCCCCAAAGCCCCCTAAGGGTGAGCAGTTCTTC
.,TRBJ2-7,TRBV6-1,16,.,CASSEAPRRRANEQYF,TGTGCCAGCAGTGAAGCACCACGCCGTCGGGCCAACGAGCAGTACTTC
TRBD1,TRBJ1-1,TRBV18,15,few,CASSPPGTVDTEAFF,TGTGCCAGCTCACCACCGGGGACAGTTGACACTGAAGCTTTCTTT
TRBD1,TRBJ1-4,TRBV15,13,.,CATQRDSNEKLFF,TGTGCCACCCAAAGGGACAGTAATGAAAAACTGTTTTTT
.,TRBJ2-5,TRBV20-1,15,.,CRAETDSSYGETQYF,TGCAGAGCTGAGACGGACAGTAGTTATGGAGAGACCCAGTACTTC
.,TRBJ2-5,TRBV5-1,12,.,CASSFGSETQYF,TGCGCCAGCAGCTTCGGCAGTGAGACCCAGTACTTC
.,TRBJ2-3,TRBV5-1,15,few,CASSRLGKGTDTQYF,TGCGCCAGCAGCCGGCTGGGGAAAGGCACAGATACGCAGTATTTT
.,TRBJ2-5,TRBV27,14,.,CASSSGPRVGTQYF,TGTGCCAGCAGTTCCGGGCCCAGGGTGGGGACCCAGTACTTC
TRBD1,TRBJ1-4,TRBV6-1,17,.,CASRPKTGGYLNEKLFF,TGTGCCAGCAGACCGAAGACAGGGGGATATCTAAATGAAAAACTGTTTTTT
.,TRBJ2-7,TRBV27,17,.,CASSFHPSGSRAGEQYF,TGTGCCAGCAGTTTTCATCCCTCCGGAAGCAGGGCAGGCGAGCAGTACTTC
.,TRBJ1-1,TRBV4-1,13,.,CASLRELNTEAFF,TGCGCCAGCCTTAGGGAGCTGAACACTGAAGCTTTCTTT
TRBD2,TRBJ2-3,TRBV6-2/TRBV6-3,17,few,CASSYLAGALGTDTQYF,TGTGCCAGCAGTTATCTAGCGGGAGCCCTGGGCACAGATACGCAGTATTTT
TRBD1,TRBJ2-7,TRBV5-5,17,.,CASSWETRDRVPYEQYF,TGTGCCAGCAGCTGGGAGACCCGGGACAGGGTCCCCTACGAGCAGTACTTC
TRBD1,TRBJ2-3,TRBV6-2/TRBV6-3,16,once,CASRTRDRGRADTQYF,TGTGCCAGCAGGACTCGGGACAGGGGGCGCGCAGATACGCAGTATTTT
TRBD1,TRBJ2-5,TRBV29-1,15,.,CSVWLLGQGGETQYF,TGCAGCGTTTGGCTCCTGGGACAGGGGGGAGAGACCCAGTACTTC
TRBD2,TRBJ2-2,TRBV9,14,many,CASSVRTSGGELFF,TGTGCCAGCAGCGTACGTACTAGCGGCGGGGAGCTGTTTTTT
TRBD2,TRBJ2-2,TRBV5-1,17,many,CASTATSGGGNTGELFF,TGCGCCAGCACCGCGACTAGCGGAGGGGGAAACACCGGGGAGCTGTTTTTT
TRBD2,TRBJ2-7,TRBV20-1,14,.,CSARDGRESKEQYF,TGCAGTGCTAGAGATGGGCGGGAGAGTAAAGAGCAGTACTTC